The 20 T cell receptor beta chains reported below all come from one sample, sequenced in a study of regulatory T cells in long-lasting Graves disease. The time point is: persistent/refractory GD, antithyroid drugs over 5 years with positive TRAb. PBMCs were the source of the RNA used for TCR sequencing. Building of the TCR beta libraries involved iRepertoire HTBI primers and Arm-PCR of CDR3 regions. TCRdb reanalysed the multiplex PCR reads using MiXCR and keeps one entry per CDR3 protein. The profile shows approximately 400,000 distinct CDR3 sequences, approximately 23% of them singletons. Sample: peripheral blood mononuclear cells (PBMCs), taken when the disease was refractory, from a patient treated with antithyroid drugs. These TCRs come from a woman between 35 and 50 years old with Graves disease.

This clonotype was detected many times. The V call is TRBV6-5, the J call TRBJ2-5; D may be TRBD1 or TRBD2 (5 bases each). V was clipped by 0 bases and J by 4 bases, with 15 bases between them. Germline V CDR1 and CDR2: MNHEY, SVGAGI. The CDR3 has 16 amino acids. CDR3 sequence: CASSYSSAGGGETQYF. The CDR3 nucleotides read TGTGCCAGCAGTTACTCCAGCGCGGGTGGGGGAGAGACCCAGTACTTC.

This clonotype was observed at least ten times. This rearrangement joins TRBV29-1 to TRBJ1-1; D possibly corresponds to TRBD1 (6 bases). This CDR3 is built from 12 residues. In germline, CDR1 is SQVTM, CDR2 ANQGSEA. The ends were cut back, 5 bases at V and 4 bases at J, with 11 bases in the middle. CDR3 sequence reads: CSVYRDRTEAFF. As DNA, the CDR3 is TGCAGCGTTTACAGGGACCGCACTGAAGCTTTCTTT.

The sample holds many counts of this clonotype. This chain connects TRBV12-3 or TRBV12-4 to TRBJ1-6; D call uncertain. With 6 bases removed from V and 10 bases from J, the gap between germline ends came to 13 bases. The CDR3 runs 13 residues. The CDR3 reads CASRTGEGSPLHF. DNA of the CDR3: TGTGCCAGCAGGACCGGGGAAGGATCACCCCTCCACTTT.

This clonotype was observed many times. The rearrangement joins TRBV3-1 to TRBJ2-2; TRBD1 aligns across 8 bases. The CDR3 has 13 residues. With V trimmed by 5 bases and J by 6 bases, 2 bases remained unmatched. From germline, CDR1 is LGHDT and CDR2 YNNKEL (reference sequence). DNA for the CDR3: TGTGCCAGCAGCTGGACAGGGCCCGGGGAGCTGTTTTTT. It is translated as CASSWTGPGELFF.

V gene TRBV2 combines with J gene TRBJ2-2, with D possibly TRBD2 on 5 matching bases. In germline, CDR1 is SNHLY, CDR2 FYNNEI. The CDR3 is 15 amino acids. V lost 5 bases and J 11 bases, leaving 21 bases between the germline ends. The CDR3 DNA follows: TGTGCCAGCAGTTCTAGCCCACGTTTAGGCGGAGAGCTGTTTTTT. Encoded protein: CASSSSPRLGGELFF.

CDR3 sequence (DNA): TGTGCCAGCCGATCGCGTGGCGGAGACTACGAGCAGTACTTC. Translating it yields CASRSRGGDYEQYF. V and J are TRBV6-1 and TRBJ2-7; D ambiguous. Trimming cost V 8 bases and J 3 bases, with 17 bases left between them. The CDR3 contains 14 residues. Germline CDR1 MNHNS, CDR2 SASEGT.

The table lists this clonotype with a few counts. The genes are TRBV3-1 and TRBJ2-7, with TRBD1 identical over 11 bases. This CDR3 is built from 15 residues. In germline, CDR1 is LGHDT, CDR2 YNNKEL (reference sequence). The V segment lost 2 bases and the J segment 7 bases; nucleotides outside the gene matches: 7. This CDR3 reads CASSQRGQGAKEQYF. CDR3 DNA sequence: TGTGCCAGCAGCCAACGTGGACAGGGGGCGAAAGAGCAGTACTTC.

This clonotype was detected only a few times. V is TRBV6-2 or TRBV6-3 and J is TRBJ2-1, with 10 bases aligning to TRBD2. The CDR3 loop spans 14 amino acids. CDR1 and CDR2 from the germline V gene are MNHEY and SVGEGT. With V trimmed by 5 bases and J by 12 bases, 10 bases remained unmatched. CDR3 bases: TGTGCCAGCAGTGAAAGTCCAGCGGGAGGGTTGCAGTTCTTC. It codes for CASSESPAGGLQFF.

This chain uses TRBV18 with TRBJ2-3; possible D gene TRBD1, 6 bases. V lost 6 bases and J lost 0, with 16 bases in between. The CDR3 covers 16 residues. Germline V gene sequence: CDR1 KGHSH, CDR2 LQKENI. As DNA, the CDR3 is TGTGCCAGCTCCCCTAGCCGGGACACTAGCACAGATACGCAGTATTTT. This gives the protein CASSPSRDTSTDTQYF. Full variable domain (remainder filled in from reference TRBV18 and TRBJ2-3): NAGVMQNPRHLVRRRGQEARLRCSPMKGHSHVYWYRQLPEEGLKFMVYLQKENIIDESGMPKERFSAEFPKEGPSILRIQQVVRGDSAAYFCASSPSRDTSTDTQYFGPGTRLTVL.

This clonotype was observed many times. The chain recombines TRBV12-3 or TRBV12-4 with TRBJ1-2; D possibly corresponds to TRBD1 (6 bases). The V end lost 5 bases, the J end lost 8 bases, and 15 bases lay between the germline ends. The CDR3 sequence is 13 residues long. The CDR3 spells CASSVLGGGGYTF. CDR3 nucleotides: TGTGCCAGCAGTGTTCTAGGGGGTGGAGGCTACACCTTC.

This clonotype was seen at least ten times. The rearrangement uses TRBV2 and TRBJ1-4, with D possibly TRBD1 on 5 matching bases. Trimming removed 3 bases from V and 7 bases from J, with 12 bases in between. The CDR3 length is 14 residues. Germline V gene data show CDR1 as SNHLY and CDR2 as FYNNEI. The CDR3 region is CASSDRRDREKLFF. The CDR3 region has the DNA TGTGCCAGCAGTGACCGCAGGGACCGTGAAAAACTGTTTTTT.

In its sample, this clonotype was seen once. V and J are TRBV5-1 and TRBJ1-6; D is undetermined. Germline V CDR1 and CDR2: SGHRS, YFSETQ. This CDR3 has 16 amino acids. Trimming left V 2 bases short and J 7 bases short, with 16 bases between. This chain's CDR3 is CASSFYGRIRNSPLHF. In nucleotides, the CDR3 is TGCGCCAGCAGCTTTTACGGACGGATTAGAAATTCACCCCTCCACTTT.

This chain uses TRBV16 with TRBJ1-5; no reliable D call. CDR1 and CDR2 (germline): KGHSY, FQNENV. The V end was cut by 4 bases, the J end by 5 bases, with 21 bases between. The length of the CDR3 is 17 residues. The CDR3 sequence: CASSPGVGDYTDQPQHF. The CDR3 DNA follows: TGTGCCAGCAGCCCTGGGGTCGGGGATTACACTGATCAGCCCCAGCATTTT.

The table lists this clonotype with a few counts. The chain has TRBV6-1 and TRBJ2-5; a possible D gene is TRBD1 (5 bases). The CDR3 loop spans 12 amino acids. The germline V and J ends were trimmed by 7 bases and 5 bases, with 11 bases remaining between them. Germline CDR1 MNHNS, CDR2 SASEGT. The CDR3 here is CASKGPGETQYF. Here the CDR3 DNA reads TGTGCCAGCAAGGGGCCAGGGGAGACCCAGTACTTC.

The chain links TRBV5-1 to TRBJ1-2, with 7 positions matching TRBD1. V trimming: 5 bases; J trimming: 6 bases; junction bases outside the gene matches: 10. The CDR3 totals 14 residues. Germline-derived CDR1 and CDR2 are SGHRS and YFSETQ. The DNA of the CDR3 is TGCGCCAGCAGAAAACCGACAGGGACGGATGGCTACACCTTC. Translation gives CASRKPTGTDGYTF.

This sequence joins TRBV7-9 and TRBJ1-3, with a tentative D call TRBD1 (5 bases). The CDR3 is 17 residues long. V dropped 4 bases and J dropped 1 base, with 17 bases sitting between them. Germline V gene lookup returns CDR1 SEHNR and CDR2 FQNEAQ (reference sequence). CDR3 in DNA: TGTGCCAGCAGCTACTTTCTTGGCAGGGTGTCTGGAAACACCATATATTTT. Translating it yields CASSYFLGRVSGNTIYF.

Points on this clonotype: This could be a read error, since a much larger clone is one nucleotide away. The chain carries TRBV3-1 and TRBJ1-2, with D possibly being TRBD1 (5 bases). Germline V gene data show CDR1 as LGHDT and CDR2 as YNNKEL (reference sequence). This CDR3 spans 13 amino acids. Between the trimmed V and J ends, which lost 1 base and 5 bases, there was a span of 8 bases. The CDR3 is CASSQAGPYGYTF. CDR3 DNA: TGTGCCAGCAGCCAAGCAGGGCCTTATGGCTACACCTTC.

Remarks on this clonotype: A much more abundant neighbour one base away suggests this may be a read error. The chain uses TRBV12-3 or TRBV12-4 and TRBJ2-5, with a weak D call TRBD1 (5 bases). The CDR3 is made up of 14 amino acids. With 6 bases removed from V and 2 bases from J, the gap between germline ends came to 13 bases. The CDR3 sequence: CASRKTVWQETQYF. The CDR3 bases are TGTGCCAGCAGAAAGACAGTCTGGCAAGAGACCCAGTACTTC.

This clonotype was detected many times. The chain combines TRBV14 with TRBJ1-1; D gene unclear. This CDR3 has 11 amino acids. Looked up from germline, CDR1 is SGHDN and CDR2 is FVKESK. The V end lost 2 bases, the J end lost 7 bases, and 5 bases lay between the germline ends. The CDR3 nucleotides are TGTGCCAGCAGCCAACATCGTGAAGCTTTCTTT. Translated: CASSQHREAFF.

V and J are TRBV29-1 and TRBJ2-7; 10 nucleotides agree with TRBD2. The J call could be wrong; TRBJ2-1 is a better fit for the DNA end. The germline gives CDR1 SQVTM, CDR2 ANQGSEA. This CDR3 is built from 14 residues. CDR3 residues: CSVELAGVGGEQFF. The CDR3, as DNA: TGCAGCGTTGAACTAGCGGGAGTGGGGGGTGAGCAGTTCTTC.